The present TCR beta chain was sequenced within a study of blood T cell repertoires in COVID-19. In germline, CDR1 is LNHDA, CDR2 SQIVND (reference sequence). The CDR3 sequence is 14 residues long. Deletions cut 5 bases from V and 5 bases from J, with 15 bases between. Assay: immunoSEQ multiplex PCR; the TCRdb copy retains only in-frame clones and omits some. Among over 100,000 clones listed, roughly 92% were seen once. Sequenced: peripheral blood. J is TRBJ2-5 and V is TRBV19; maybe TRBD1 (6 bases). This receptor was identified in a woman in her fifties or sixties with COVID-19, enrolled during active disease. The CDR3 bases are TGTGCCAGTAGTGAGACATCCACAGGGGAGACCCAGTACTTC. It yields the protein CASSETSTGETQYF.